This T cell receptor beta chain was identified during a study of blood T cell repertoires in COVID-19. Study as a whole: Researchers got acute and convalescent COVID-19 samples from the United States, Italy and Spain. The analysed material was cDNA or gDNA that came from T cells, B-cell-depleted T cells, or PBMCs.

CDR1 and CDR2 from the germline V gene are SGHKS and YYEKEE (reference sequence). The CDR3 loop spans 16 amino acids. V gave up 0 bases and J gave up 2 bases; unmatched junction bases: 4. As handled by the study authors: Amplifying reference gene primers gave estimates of nucleated cell counts. Clones were read by immunoSEQ multiplex PCR, and TCRdb kept only the in-frame ones, dropping some. D and trimming were read from the DNA, whereas the V and J calls and clone size are those reported in that table. The sample has approximately 150,000 clones; about 89% are singletons. The clonotype comes from a man in his fifties or sixties who had recovered from COVID-19. Material for sequencing was peripheral blood. V and J are TRBV5-5 and TRBJ1-4; 7 bases are shared with TRBD1. Here the CDR3 reads CASSLDTGATNEKLFF. As DNA, the CDR3 is TGTGCCAGCAGCTTGGATACAGGGGCCACTAATGAAAAACTGTTTTTT. The variable domain in full, with the rest retrieved from reference TRBV5-5 and TRBJ1-4, is DAGVTQSPTHLIKTRGQQVTLRCSPISGHKSVSWYQQVLGQGPQFIFQYYEKEERGRGNFPDRFSARQFPNYSSELNVNALLLGDSALYLCASSLDTGATNEKLFFGSGTQLSVL.